This T cell receptor beta chain was captured in a study of cytomegalovirus exposure and HLA in healthy donors. Overall study findings and caveats: Whilst most TCR sequences proved rare, a subset of public TCRs occurred across many donors.

J lost 2 bases, V lost 7 bases, and 9 bases had no gene match. Germline lookup yields CDR1 SGHAT and CDR2 FQNNGV. The CDR3 totals 15 residues. PCR amplification relied on 60 Vbeta primers (plus 13 Jbeta primers). The table came from immunoSEQ multiplex PCR; TCRdb's copy has only in-frame clones and leaves some out. This table holds about 160,000 clones, less than 85% found once. Comment on this clone: The antigen is undetermined.

Sequencing was carried out using PBMCs. The TCR originated in a man aged 50 to 60 in good health and CMV-seropositive. This rearrangement joins TRBV11-2 to TRBJ2-7; 9 nucleotides line up with TRBD1. The CDR3 DNA reads as TGTGCCAGCACCCAAGCTAGGACAGGGGCCTACGAGCAGTACTTC. This translates into CASTQARTGAYEQYF.